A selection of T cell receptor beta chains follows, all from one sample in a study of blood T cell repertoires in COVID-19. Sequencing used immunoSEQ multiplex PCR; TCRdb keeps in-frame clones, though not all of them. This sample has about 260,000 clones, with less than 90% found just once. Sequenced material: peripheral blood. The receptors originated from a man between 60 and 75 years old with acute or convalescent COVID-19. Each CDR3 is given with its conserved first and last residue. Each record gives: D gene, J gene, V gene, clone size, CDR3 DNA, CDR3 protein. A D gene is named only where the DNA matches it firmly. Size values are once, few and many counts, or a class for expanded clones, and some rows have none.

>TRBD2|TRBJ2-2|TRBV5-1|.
TGCGCCAGCAGCTTGGAGACTAGCGGGGGGGGCCGAGGGACCGGGGAGCTGTTTTTT
CASSLETSGGGRGTGELFF
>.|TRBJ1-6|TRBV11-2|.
TGTGCCAGCAGCTTGGAGGGAGGTTCACCCCTCCACTTT
CASSLEGGSPLHF
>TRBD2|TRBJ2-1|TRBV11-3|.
TGTGCCAGCAGCCGTTCAAGGACTAGCGAATACAATGAGCAGTTCTTC
CASSRSRTSEYNEQFF
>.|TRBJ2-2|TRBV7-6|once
TGTGCCAGCAGCCAGTGGGGAGCGGACCTCACCGGGGAGCTGTTTTTT
CASSQWGADLTGELFF
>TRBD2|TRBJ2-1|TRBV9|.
TGTGCCAGCAGCAGGACTAGCGGGGTCAATGAGCAGTTCTTC
CASSRTSGVNEQFF
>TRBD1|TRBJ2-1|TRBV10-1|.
TGCGCCAGCAGTGAAAGGGACAGGACCCTATACAATGAGCAGTTCTTC
CASSERDRTLYNEQFF
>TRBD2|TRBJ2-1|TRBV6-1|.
TGTGCCAGCGGAAAGGGACTAGACTCTGATGAGCAGTTCTTC
CASGKGLDSDEQFF
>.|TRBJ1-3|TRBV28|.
TGTGCCAGCAGTTTAAGATGGGCCTCTGGAAACACCATATATTTT
CASSLRWASGNTIYF
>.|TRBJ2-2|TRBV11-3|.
TGTGCCAGCAGCCCCGGGGGAAGGAGCGGGGAGCTGTTTTTT
CASSPGGRSGELFF
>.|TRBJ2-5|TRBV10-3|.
TGTGCCATCAGTGAGGCGGCCAGATCCCTGGGGACCCAGTACTTC
CAISEAARSLGTQYF
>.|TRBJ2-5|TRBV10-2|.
TGCGCCAGCAGTGAGTTGGCGGAAGAGACCCAGTACTTC
CASSELAEETQYF
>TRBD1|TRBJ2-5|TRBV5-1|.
TGCGCCAGCAGTCCCGGACAGGGTGGACAAGAGACCCAGTACTTC
CASSPGQGGQETQYF
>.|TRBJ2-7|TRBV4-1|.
TGCGCCAGCAGCCAAGGGTGGAGGGGCGAGCAGTACTTC
CASSQGWRGEQYF
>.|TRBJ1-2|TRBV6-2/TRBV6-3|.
TGTGCCAGCAGTTACTCGGAGGGAAGTTATGGCTACACCTTC
CASSYSEGSYGYTF
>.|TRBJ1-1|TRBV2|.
TGTGCTTCCCGCGGACAGTTCAACACTGAAGCTTTCTTT
CASRGQFNTEAFF
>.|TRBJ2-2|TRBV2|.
TGTGCCAGCAGTGGGCTCCGGGGTTCTTACACCGGGGAGCTGTTTTTT
CASSGLRGSYTGELFF
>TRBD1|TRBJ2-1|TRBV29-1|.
TGCAGCGTTGTACAGGGGTTGGGTGAGCAGTTCTTC
CSVVQGLGEQFF
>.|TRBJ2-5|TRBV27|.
TGTGCCAGCAGCCCCGACAGTCAAGAGACCCAGTACTTC
CASSPDSQETQYF
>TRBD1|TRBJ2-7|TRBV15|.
TGTGCCACCAGCAGAGGACAGGGGGCCTCCTACGAGCAGTACTTC
CATSRGQGASYEQYF
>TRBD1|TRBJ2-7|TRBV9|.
TGTGCCAGCAGCTCTTCGACAGGGAGCTACGAGCAGTACTTC
CASSSSTGSYEQYF
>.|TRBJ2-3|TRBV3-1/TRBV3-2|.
TGTGCCAGCAGCCCTGTAGGGGGAGGGACAGATACGCAGTATTTT
CASSPVGGGTDTQYF
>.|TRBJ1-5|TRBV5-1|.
TGCGCCAGCAGCTTGGGTGGGGGGGCCAATCAGCCCCAGCATTTT
CASSLGGGANQPQHF
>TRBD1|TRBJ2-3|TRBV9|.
TGTGCCAGCAGCGGGGACAGTCCGACGCAGTATTTT
CASSGDSPTQYF
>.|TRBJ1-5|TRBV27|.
TGTGCCTCCTTCTCGTATTATAGCAATCAGCCCCAGCATTTT
CASFSYYSNQPQHF